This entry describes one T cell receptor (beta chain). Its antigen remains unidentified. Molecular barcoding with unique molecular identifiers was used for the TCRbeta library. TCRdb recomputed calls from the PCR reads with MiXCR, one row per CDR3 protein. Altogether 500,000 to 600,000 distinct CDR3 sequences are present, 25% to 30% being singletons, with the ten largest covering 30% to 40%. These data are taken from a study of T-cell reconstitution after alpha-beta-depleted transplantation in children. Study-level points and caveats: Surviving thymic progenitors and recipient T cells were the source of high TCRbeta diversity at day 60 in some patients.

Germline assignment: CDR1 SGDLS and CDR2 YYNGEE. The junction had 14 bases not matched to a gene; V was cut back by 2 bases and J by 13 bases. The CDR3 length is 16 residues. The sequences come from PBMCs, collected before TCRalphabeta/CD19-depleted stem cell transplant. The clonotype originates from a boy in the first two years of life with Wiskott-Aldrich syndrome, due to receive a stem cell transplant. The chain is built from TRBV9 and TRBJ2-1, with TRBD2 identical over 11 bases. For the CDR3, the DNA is TGTGCCAGCAGCGTCCACACGGGACTAGCGGCGCTGGAACAGTTCTTC. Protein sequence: CASSVHTGLAALEQFF.